This T cell receptor (beta chain) was found in a study of T cell repertoires in cytomegalovirus infection. This clonotype was counted ten times or more. Its target is unknown. Study-level results: Based on cumulative public TCR beta family frequency, carriers of CMV plus the relevant HLA were identified.

TCRdb re-called the reads through MiXCR, storing one row per CDR3 protein. This table has some 350,000 distinct CDR3 sequences, 15% to 20% appearing once. Material for sequencing was PBMCs. The receptor was derived from a human donor in good health (CMV status not recorded). Some clones in this sample may be carry-over from other donors' samples.

The CDR3, as DNA: TGTGCCAGCACGGACAGGAGCTACGAGCAGTACTTC. Translating it yields CASTDRSYEQYF. The genes are TRBV12-3 or TRBV12-4 and TRBJ2-7; TRBD1 matches 7 bases. The CDR3 is 12 residues long. V gave up 7 bases and J gave up 3 bases; unmatched junction bases: 3.